Each of the 9 T cell receptor beta chains below was sequenced from the same sample in a study of T cell responses to AZD1222 COVID-19 vaccine. Generated by immunoSEQ multiplex PCR, the TCRdb table keeps only in-frame clones and is missing some. The data contain 130,000 to 150,000 clones, over 80% of them singletons. The sample was peripheral blood, taken 28 days after the second AZD1222 dose. These TCRs come from an adult who received the AZD1222 COVID-19 vaccine.

The J gene is TRBJ2-7, the V gene TRBV7-2; the match to TRBD1 covers 10 bases. This CDR3 region has 12 residues. After removal of 5 bases from V and 8 bases from J, the junction contained 3 bases not matched to a gene. From germline, CDR1 is SGHTA and CDR2 FQGNSA. CDR3 protein: CASSATGGKQYF. CDR3 nucleotides: TGTGCCAGCAGCGCGACAGGGGGCAAGCAGTACTTC.

This chain links TRBV4-2 with TRBJ2-7; 8 positions match TRBD1. In germline, CDR1 is LGHNA, CDR2 YNFKEQ. Trimming at V came to 1 base and at J to 6 bases, leaving 17 bases not matched to a gene. The CDR3 consists of 18 residues. CDR3 sequence (DNA): TGTGCCAGCAGCCAAGCCCCCCAGTTCGGGACAGGATGGGGCGAGCAGTACTTC. Translating it yields CASSQAPQFGTGWGEQYF.

This sequence joins TRBV29-1 and TRBJ1-1; D gene ambiguous. CDR3 size: 10 residues. Trimming cost V 3 bases and J 6 bases, with 5 bases left between them. Germline V gene lookup returns CDR1 SQVTM and CDR2 ANQGSEA. This chain's CDR3 is CSVDWPEAFF. CDR3 nucleotide sequence: TGCAGCGTTGACTGGCCTGAAGCTTTCTTT.

The chain is built from TRBV4-3 and TRBJ2-2; 8 nucleotides align to TRBD1. V lost 0 bases, J lost 2 bases, and 5 bases stayed unmatched. Per germline, CDR1 LGHNA and CDR2 YSLEER. This CDR3 comprises 17 residues. CDR3 coding DNA: TGCGCCAGCAGCCAAGATCGGGACAGGACTAACACCGGGGAGCTGTTTTTT. Protein sequence: CASSQDRDRTNTGELFF.

V and J are TRBV29-1 and TRBJ2-1, with 12 nucleotides matching TRBD2. Looked up from germline, CDR1 is SQVTM and CDR2 is ANQGSEA. CDR3 length: 13 amino acids. Trimming at V came to 0 bases and at J to 12 bases, leaving 3 bases not matched to a gene. For the CDR3, the DNA is TGCAGCGTTGAAGATTTACTAGCGGGAGGGCAGTTCTTC. This translates into CSVEDLLAGGQFF.

CDR3 region: CASTDRSRSGEQYF. CDR3 in DNA: TGTGCCAGCACCGACAGGTCTCGCTCTGGCGAGCAGTACTTC. This rearrangement joins TRBV6-6 to TRBJ2-7, with D possibly matching TRBD1 (6 bases). CDR1 is MNHNY and CDR2 is SVGAGI in the germline V gene (reference sequence). The CDR3 spans 14 residues. V lost 7 bases to trimming and J lost 6 bases, with 19 bases between them.

The table lists this clone with a count of one. The chain's CDR3 is CASSLSGRGHYEQYF. CDR3 bases: TGTGCCAGCAGCCTATCGGGGCGGGGGCACTACGAGCAGTACTTC. The rearrangement uses TRBV21-1 and TRBJ2-7; TRBD2 was called by the table and not checked on the DNA. TRBV21-1 is tagged as a pseudogene. This CDR3 has 15 amino acids.

The V gene is TRBV3-1 (or the pseudogene TRBV3-2), the J gene TRBJ2-2; 7 bases fit TRBD1. The CDR3 consists of 18 residues. The V gene's germline CDR1 is LGHDT and CDR2 YNNKEL (reference sequence). V was pared by 1 base and J by 3 bases, with 11 bases of the junction left unmatched. The CDR3, as DNA: TGTGCCAGCAGCCAAGTGCACGGGACAGAGTTACACACCGGGGAGCTGTTTTTT. The encoded protein is CASSQVHGTELHTGELFF.

This clone was recorded a few times. This chain links TRBV11-2 with TRBJ2-7, with a weak D call TRBD1 (6 bases). CDR1 and CDR2 (germline): SGHAT, FQNNGV. This CDR3 is built from 13 residues. V shed 2 bases and J shed 5 bases, with 10 bases lying between them. In DNA, the CDR3 is TGTGCCAGCAGCTTAATCGGACAGAACGAGCAGTACTTC. Translation gives CASSLIGQNEQYF.